This T cell receptor (beta chain) was observed in a study of blood T cell repertoires in COVID-19. Overall study: Sites in the United States, Italy and Spain provided acute and convalescent COVID-19 samples. Sample material is recorded as cDNA or gDNA derived from T cells, B-cell-depleted T cells, or PBMCs.

As handled by the study authors: Scientists estimated how many nucleated cells there were by amplifying reference gene primers. Assay used: immunoSEQ multiplex PCR; TCRdb lists only in-frame clones, some missing. V and J calls plus clone size are reproduced from that table; the DNA served to infer D and trimming. The sample lists about 69,000 clones; almost 80% were seen once. Germline V gives CDR1 SGHNT, CDR2 YENEEA. The CDR3 consists of 12 residues. V gave up 0 bases and J gave up 13 bases; unmatched junction bases: 2. The J gene is TRBJ2-1, the V gene TRBV11-3, with TRBD1 matching over 8 bases. The sequenced material came from peripheral blood. This receptor was taken from a man aged 55 to 70 with acute or convalescent COVID-19. Here the CDR3 DNA reads TGTGCCAGCAGCTTAGACCAGGGGGCTCAGTTCTTC. Translation gives CASSLDQGAQFF. The full variable domain, with the rest looked up from reference TRBV11-3 and TRBJ2-1, is EAGVVQSPRYKIIEKKQPVAFWCNPISGHNTLYWYLQNLGQGPELLIRYENEEAVDDSQLPKDRFSAERLKGVDSTLKIQPAELGDSAVYLCASSLDQGAQFFGPGTRLTVL.